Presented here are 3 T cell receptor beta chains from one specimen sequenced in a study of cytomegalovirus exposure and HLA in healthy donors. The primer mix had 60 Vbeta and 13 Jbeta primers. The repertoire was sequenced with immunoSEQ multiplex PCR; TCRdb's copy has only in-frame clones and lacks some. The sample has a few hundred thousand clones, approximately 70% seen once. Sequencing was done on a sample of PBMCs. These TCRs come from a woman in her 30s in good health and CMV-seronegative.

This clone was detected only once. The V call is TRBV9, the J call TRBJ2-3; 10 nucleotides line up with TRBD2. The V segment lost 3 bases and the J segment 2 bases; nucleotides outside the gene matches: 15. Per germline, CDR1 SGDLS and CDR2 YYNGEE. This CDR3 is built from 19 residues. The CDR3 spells CASSGLAGDRDAVTDTQYF. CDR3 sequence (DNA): TGTGCCAGCAGCGGTCTAGCGGGAGATCGAGACGCGGTCACAGATACGCAGTATTTT.

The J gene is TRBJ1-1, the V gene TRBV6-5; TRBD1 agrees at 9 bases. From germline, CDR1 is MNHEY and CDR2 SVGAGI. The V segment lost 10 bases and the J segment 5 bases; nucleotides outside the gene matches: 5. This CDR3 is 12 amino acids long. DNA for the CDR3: TGTGCCACGGGGACAGGGTTGACTGAAGCTTTCTTT. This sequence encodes CATGTGLTEAFF.

CDR3 sequence: CASSGNTDTQYF. CDR3 in DNA: TGTGCCAGCAGTGGTAACACAGATACGCAGTATTTT. The rearrangement joins TRBV2 to TRBJ2-3, with D hard to call. CDR3 length: 12 residues. V gave up 4 bases and J gave up 2 bases, with 4 bases separating them. The germline CDR1 and CDR2 sequences are SNHLY and FYNNEI.